These 30 T cell receptor beta chains originate from one sample sequenced in a study of technical replicates of blood from a handful of donors (dated by TCRdb to 2016 to 2017). Receptors were amplified or captured by the immunoSEQ multiplex PCR assay. TCRdb took over this immuneACCESS table, retaining in-frame rearrangements with V and J assigned. Such tables are incomplete; in checked studies, under half of the missing clones stem from an unresolved V gene, and the remainder is unexplained. For this sample the table gives tens of thousands of clones, of which nearly 99% were detected only once. Approximately 0.2% of the sample comes from the top ten. What was sequenced was T cells isolated from PBMCs. The receptor set was obtained from a human donor in good health.

This clone has only one observation. This chain connects TRBV11-3 to TRBJ2-1, with D possibly TRBD1 on 7 matching bases. CDR3 length: 15 amino acids. Per the germline V gene, CDR1 is SGHNT and CDR2 is YENEEA. Trimming left V 4 bases short and J 7 bases short, with 17 bases between. The CDR3 bases are TGTGCCAGCAGCTCTTCCCCGACAGGGAGGAATGAGCAGTTCTTC. Its protein is CASSSSPTGRNEQFF.

The chain combines TRBV2 with TRBJ1-5; 10 bases fit TRBD1. This CDR3 is built from 14 residues. With V trimmed by 6 bases and J by 6 bases, 5 bases remained unmatched. Looked up from germline, CDR1 is SNHLY and CDR2 is FYNNEI. CDR3 bases: TGTGCCAGCAGCGATGACAGGGGGCTTCAGCCCCAGCATTTT. Its protein is CASSDDRGLQPQHF. The full variable domain, completed using reference TRBV2 and TRBJ1-5, is EPEVTQTPSHQVTQMGQEVILRCVPISNHLYFYWYRQILGQKVEFLVSFYNNEISEKSEIFDDQFSVERPDGSNFTLKIRSTKLEDSAMYFCASSDDRGLQPQHFGDGTRLSIL.

The rearrangement links TRBV19 to TRBJ2-3, with D possibly being TRBD2 (6 bases). V gave up 4 bases and J gave up 2 bases, with 13 bases separating them. Germline assignment: CDR1 LNHDA and CDR2 SQIVND (reference sequence). The CDR3 is 15 residues long. The CDR3 is CASSRVRDFTDTQYF. Here the CDR3 DNA reads TGTGCCAGTAGTAGAGTCCGGGACTTCACAGATACGCAGTATTTT.

The J gene is TRBJ2-5, the V gene TRBV15; tentatively, D is TRBD2 (5 bases). Germline lookup yields CDR1 LNHNV and CDR2 YYDKDF (reference sequence). Trimming stripped 5 bases from V and 1 base from J, with 8 bases between. CDR3 length: 13 residues. The CDR3 sequence: CATSYGLQETQYF. In DNA form, the CDR3 reads TGTGCCACCAGCTACGGACTCCAAGAGACCCAGTACTTC.

The chain combines TRBV28 with TRBJ2-2; TRBD1 might be the D (6 bases). With 9 bases removed from V and 4 bases from J, the gap between germline ends came to 18 bases. The CDR3 loop spans 15 amino acids. The germline V gene encodes CDR1 MDHEN and CDR2 SYDVKM. This chain's CDR3 is CASLESQGSTGELFF. As DNA, the CDR3 is TGTGCCAGTCTCGAGTCCCAGGGGAGCACCGGGGAGCTGTTTTTT.

The V gene is TRBV28, the J gene TRBJ2-3; D not resolved. There are 13 residues in the CDR3. Trimming cost V 8 bases and J 8 bases, with 17 bases left between them. Germline V gives CDR1 MDHEN, CDR2 SYDVKM. Here the CDR3 DNA reads TGTGCCAGCCTCGGAGTACTGTATCCTACGCAGTATTTT. This translates into CASLGVLYPTQYF.

V and J are TRBV9 and TRBJ1-1; 7 bases agree with TRBD1. Unmatched junction bases numbered 7, after V lost 3 bases and J lost 2 bases. The CDR3 totals 15 residues. Germline CDR1 is SGDLS and CDR2 is YYNGEE. The CDR3 DNA reads TGTGCCAGCAGCGCGAGGGGGACAGAAAACACTGAAGCTTTCTTT. Amino acids: CASSARGTENTEAFF.

The chain uses TRBV7-9 and TRBJ2-5, with 12 bases identical to TRBD2. Germline V lookup: CDR1 SEHNR, CDR2 FQNEAQ (reference sequence). With 6 bases clipped from V and 3 bases from J, the junction kept 5 bases outside the gene matches. This CDR3 has 15 amino acids. The CDR3 loop reads CASSSRLAGEETQYF. CDR3 nucleotides: TGTGCCAGCAGTTCCAGACTAGCGGGAGAAGAGACCCAGTACTTC.

V gene TRBV14 combines with J gene TRBJ1-1; 9 bases are a match to TRBD1. The germline CDR1 and CDR2 sequences are SGHDN and FVKESK. With 4 bases clipped from V and 0 bases from J, the junction kept 9 bases outside the gene matches. This CDR3 region has 17 residues. The CDR3 here is CASSPPAGQGLNTEAFF. The CDR3 DNA reads TGTGCCAGCAGCCCGCCGGCGGGACAGGGTCTGAACACTGAAGCTTTCTTT.

This sequence joins TRBV10-3 and TRBJ2-2, with TRBD1 identical over 10 bases. V dropped 6 bases and J dropped 3; count of bases not matched to a gene: 1. This CDR3 has 14 residues. The germline CDR1 and CDR2 sequences are ENHRY and SYGVKD. The CDR3 region is CAISGQGDTGELFF. The DNA for the CDR3 is TGTGCCATCAGCGGACAGGGGGACACCGGGGAGCTGTTTTTT.

V is TRBV4-3 and J is TRBJ2-2; TRBD1 matches 7 bases. Losses at the gene ends were 4 bases for V and 7 bases for J; bases not matched to a gene: 12. Germline V lookup: CDR1 LGHNA, CDR2 YSLEER. This CDR3 has 16 residues. The CDR3 sequence is CASSLIGGDFFGELFF. In DNA form, the CDR3 reads TGCGCCAGCAGCCTAATAGGGGGCGACTTTTTCGGGGAGCTGTTTTTT.

The chain carries TRBV4-2 and TRBJ1-5, with D perhaps TRBD1 (5 bases). Germline CDR1 is LGHNA and CDR2 is YNFKEQ. V dropped 0 bases and J dropped 3 bases, with 12 bases sitting between them. The CDR3 spans 16 residues. CDR3 loop: CASSQERGGANQPQHF. The CDR3 region has the DNA TGTGCCAGCAGCCAAGAAAGGGGAGGGGCCAATCAGCCCCAGCATTTT.

The CDR3 region has the DNA TGCGCCAGCAGCCAAGTGGGCCTTAATGAAAAACTGTTTTTT. It is translated as CASSQVGLNEKLFF. The J gene is TRBJ1-4, the V gene TRBV4-1; no reliable D call. The CDR3 has 14 residues. The V and J ends lost 1 base and 4 bases respectively, with 7 bases between them. Germline assignment: CDR1 MGHRA and CDR2 YSYEKL.

The chain combines TRBV5-6 with TRBJ1-1, with TRBD1 matching over 7 bases. The trim removed 4 bases at V and 7 bases at J, leaving 7 bases unmatched. In germline, CDR1 is SGHDT, CDR2 YYEEEE. The CDR3 covers 13 residues. CDR3 sequence (DNA): TGTGCCAGCAGCCTCGGACAGGTATTTGAAGCTTTCTTT. This codes for CASSLGQVFEAFF.

The chain joins TRBV28 to TRBJ1-2, with 9 bases lining up with TRBD1. The trim removed 4 bases at V and 7 bases at J, leaving 7 bases unmatched. The CDR3 spans 14 residues. Germline CDR1 MDHEN, CDR2 SYDVKM. The CDR3 spells CASSSSTGGRGYTF. The CDR3 DNA sequence: TGTGCCAGCAGTTCCTCTACAGGGGGCCGTGGCTACACCTTC.

This chain uses TRBV6-1 with TRBJ1-4, with D perhaps matching TRBD1 (6 bases). The germline V and J ends were trimmed by 3 bases and 2 bases, with 13 bases remaining between them. The CDR3 has 16 amino acids. Germline CDR1 and CDR2: MNHNS and SASEGT. The CDR3 nucleotides are TGTGCCAGCAGTGACAGGGGTGGTCGGACTAATGAAAAACTGTTTTTT. It specifies CASSDRGGRTNEKLFF.

The J gene is TRBJ2-1, the V gene TRBV5-1, with 8 nucleotides matching TRBD2. The CDR3 is 15 residues long. V lost 1 base, J lost 2 bases, and 2 bases stayed unmatched. Per the germline V gene, CDR1 is SGHRS and CDR2 is YFSETQ. CDR3 protein: CASSLTREAYNEQFF. The CDR3 nucleotides are TGCGCCAGCAGCTTGACGCGGGAGGCCTACAATGAGCAGTTCTTC. Based on the CDR3 plus reference TRBV5-1 and TRBJ2-1, the full variable domain is KAGVTQTPRYLIKTRGQQVTLSCSPISGHRSVSWYQQTPGQGLQFLFEYFSETQRNKGNFPGRFSGRQFSNSRSEMNVSTLELGDSALYLCASSLTREAYNEQFFGPGTRLTVL.

This chain connects TRBV2 to TRBJ2-1, with 8 bases aligning to TRBD2. This CDR3 is built from 11 residues. V lost 11 bases to trimming and J lost 6 bases; unmatched junction nucleotides: 3. The germline V gene encodes CDR1 SNHLY and CDR2 FYNNEI. Here the CDR3 DNA reads TGTGCCGTCCGGGAGGGCAATGAGCAGTTCTTC. This gives the protein CAVREGNEQFF.

This chain uses TRBV11-3 with TRBJ1-2; 8 bases line up with TRBD1. CDR3 length: 13 residues. Germline V gene sequence: CDR1 SGHNT, CDR2 YENEEA. J gave up 7 bases and V 4 bases, and 5 bases lay outside the gene matches. The CDR3 reads CASSSDRVTGYTF. The DNA of the CDR3 is TGTGCCAGCAGCTCGGACAGGGTTACTGGCTACACCTTC.

CDR3 in amino acids: CASSGQGYEQYF. The CDR3 DNA reads TGTGCCAGCAGCGGACAGGGCTACGAGCAGTACTTC. The chain has TRBV14 and TRBJ2-7, with TRBD1 identical over 8 bases. V shed 5 bases and J 3 bases; nucleotides not matched to a gene: 0. This CDR3 is 12 amino acids long. CDR1 SGHDN and CDR2 FVKESK come from the germline V gene.

V and J are TRBV10-2 and TRBJ1-1; a weak D match, TRBD1 (6 bases). V gave up 5 bases and J gave up 9 bases, with 19 bases separating them. CDR3 length: 14 residues. Germline V lookup: CDR1 WSHSY, CDR2 SAAADI. The CDR3 sequence is CASSSSYGTLKAFF. DNA of the CDR3: TGCGCCAGCAGTAGTTCGTATGGGACATTGAAAGCTTTCTTT.

V and J are TRBV7-9 and TRBJ2-7; 11 bases match TRBD2. CDR3 length: 15 amino acids. V lost 9 bases and J lost 1; bases outside the gene matches: 8. Per germline, CDR1 SEHNR and CDR2 FQNEAQ (reference sequence). Here the CDR3 DNA reads TGTGCCAGTATCATAGCGGGAGGGCCGTCCTACGAGCAGTACTTC. It codes for CASIIAGGPSYEQYF.

The V call is TRBV6-5, the J call TRBJ2-5, with a possible D match to TRBD2 (5 bases). CDR1 is MNHEY and CDR2 is SVGAGI in the germline V gene. Trimming cost V 9 bases and J 2 bases, with 10 bases left between them. CDR3 length: 12 amino acids. The chain's CDR3 is CASKGRQETQYF. For the CDR3, the DNA is TGTGCCAGTAAAGGGAGACAAGAGACCCAGTACTTC.

The V and J genes are TRBV27 and TRBJ1-2, with unresolved D. The CDR3 runs 12 residues. V was shortened by 3 bases and J by 6 bases, with 8 bases between the two germline ends. Germline V gene lookup returns CDR1 MNHEY and CDR2 SMNVEV (reference sequence). CDR3 region: CASSFRGDGYTF. In DNA, the CDR3 is TGTGCCAGCAGTTTTCGCGGGGATGGCTACACCTTC.

CDR3 residues: CAWSQGGYTEAFF. The CDR3 DNA sequence: TGTGCCTGGAGCCAGGGCGGATACACTGAAGCTTTCTTT. The rearrangement uses TRBV30 and TRBJ1-1; D possibly corresponds to TRBD1 (5 bases). This CDR3 comprises 13 residues. Deletions cut 3 bases from V and 3 bases from J, with 11 bases between. The germline gives CDR1 GTSNPN, CDR2 SVGIG (reference sequence).

This rearrangement joins TRBV7-6 to TRBJ2-5; TRBD2 is a possible D gene (6 bases). The V end lost 2 bases, the J end lost 7 bases, and 11 bases lay between the germline ends. CDR3 length equals 13 residues. Looked up from germline, CDR1 is SGHVS and CDR2 is FNYEAQ. The CDR3 protein is CASSLTGDWTQYF. DNA for the CDR3: TGTGCCAGCAGCTTAACGGGGGATTGGACCCAGTACTTC.

The chain recombines TRBV7-8 with TRBJ1-2; weak D call: TRBD1 (6 bases). Trimming removed 2 bases at V and 2 bases at J, with 12 bases between. CDR1 SGHVS and CDR2 FQNEAQ come from the germline V gene. The CDR3 spans 15 residues. CDR3 loop: CASSLNRAANYGYTF. The DNA for the CDR3 is TGTGCCAGCAGCTTAAACAGGGCAGCAAACTATGGCTACACCTTC.

The chain has TRBV20-1 and TRBJ1-1; D not certain. Between the trimmed V and J ends, which lost 3 bases and 5 bases, there was a span of 7 bases. The CDR3 consists of 11 residues. The germline gives CDR1 DFQATT, CDR2 SNEGSKA (reference sequence). In DNA, the CDR3 is TGCAGTGCTAGGTATAAAACTGAAGCTTTCTTT. It translates to CSARYKTEAFF.

The chain has TRBV27 and TRBJ1-1; the match to TRBD1 covers 10 bases. CDR1 is MNHEY and CDR2 is SMNVEV in the germline V gene (reference sequence). With 8 bases clipped from V and 5 bases from J, the junction kept 20 bases outside the gene matches. The CDR3 is 18 amino acids. In nucleotides, the CDR3 is TGTGCCAGCTCATTAACAGGACAGGGGGTTGTGAGGGAAACTGAAGCTTTCTTT. This sequence encodes CASSLTGQGVVRETEAFF.

Only one count was recorded for this clone. The J gene is TRBJ2-1, the V gene TRBV9; D is perhaps TRBD1 (6 bases). Germline V lookup: CDR1 SGDLS, CDR2 YYNGEE. The germline V and J ends were trimmed by 3 bases and 9 bases, with 13 bases remaining between them. CDR3 length: 13 amino acids. CDR3 region: CASSGSGATEQFF. The CDR3 DNA follows: TGTGCCAGCAGCGGATCAGGGGCGACTGAGCAGTTCTTC.